The 10 T cell receptor beta chains below come from one sample, sequenced in a study of patients and donors after allogeneic stem cell transplantation (dated by TCRdb to 2018 to 2020). Library method: RT-PCR. Sequencing was carried out with a NextSeq 550. TCRdb cleaned the public reads at Q25 with fastp, built clones with MiXCR and kept in-frame beta chains. Each CDR3 protein gets just one entry, which takes the most common genes and DNA from the rows behind it. The table for this sample lists hundreds of thousands of distinct CDR3 sequences; roughly 15% of them were counted only once. The biggest ten clones account for around a tenth of the sample. Sequenced input: blood, either unsorted or a sorted T cell fraction (not recorded which). Every receptor here comes from a human donor who was either an allogeneic HSCT recipient or a stem cell or donor lymphocyte infusion donor (not recorded which). It is not recorded whose cells these are; they may come from a transplant donor.

Turning to this clonotype: This clone may be a read error of a much larger clone one base away. CDR3 coding DNA: TGTGCCAGCAGTCCGACAGTAAACTCTGAAGCTTTCTTT. Translated: CASSPTVNSEAFF. The gene calls are TRBV12-3 or TRBV12-4 and TRBJ1-1, with TRBD1 as a possible D gene (5 bases). V lost 5 bases to trimming and J lost 6 bases, with 13 bases between them. The CDR3 length is 13 residues.

The V and J genes are TRBV11-3 and TRBJ2-4; D is perhaps TRBD2 (7 bases). CDR3 length equals 14 residues. Germline CDR1 is SGHNT and CDR2 is YENEEA. Trimming removed 5 bases from V and 5 bases from J, with 13 bases in between. The CDR3 DNA follows: TGTGCCAGCAGCCCCCTAGGGGGGGAAAACATTCAGTACTTC. It yields the protein CASSPLGGENIQYF.

The rearrangement joins TRBV30 to TRBJ1-1; weak D call: TRBD1 (5 bases). The CDR3 runs 15 residues. Per the germline V gene, CDR1 is GTSNPN and CDR2 is SVGIG (reference sequence). The V end lost 2 bases, the J end lost 3 bases, and 16 bases lay between the germline ends. As DNA, the CDR3 is TGTGCCTGGAGTTCCTGGGGGGGGAGGGACACTGAAGCTTTCTTT. It is translated as CAWSSWGGRDTEAFF.

This clonotype was seen only a few times. This chain connects TRBV6-1 to TRBJ1-6, with 8 bases lining up with TRBD1. With 6 bases clipped from V and 4 bases from J, the junction kept 5 bases outside the gene matches. Germline V CDR1 and CDR2: MNHNS, SASEGT. The CDR3 extends over 15 amino acids. Here the CDR3 reads CASSRDRRYNSPLHF. The DNA for the CDR3 is TGTGCCAGCAGCCGGGACAGGAGATATAATTCACCCCTCCACTTT.

This chain joins TRBV30 and TRBJ2-1; D is perhaps TRBD2 (7 bases). CDR3 size: 15 residues. Germline assignment: CDR1 GTSNPN and CDR2 SVGIG (reference sequence). Trimming pared 1 base from V and 4 bases from J, leaving 14 bases between. The CDR3 DNA reads as TGTGCCTGGAGTGCTGGGGGGGCCCATTACAATGAGCAGTTCTTC. This translates into CAWSAGGAHYNEQFF. Complete variable domain (other parts from reference TRBV30 and TRBJ2-1): SQTIHQWPATLVQPVGSPLSLECTVEGTSNPNLYWYRQAAGRGLQLLFYSVGIGQISSEVPQNLSASRPQDRQFILSSKKLLLSDSGFYLCAWSAGGAHYNEQFFGPGTRLTVL.

The rearrangement links TRBV6-1 to TRBJ2-7; possibly TRBD2 for D (7 bases). Germline CDR1 is MNHNS and CDR2 is SASEGT. This CDR3 region has 13 residues. Trimming took 4 bases from V and 3 from J, leaving 10 bases between them. This CDR3 reads CASSGGGRYEQYF. The CDR3 nucleotides read TGTGCCAGCAGTGGGGGGGGCCGCTACGAGCAGTACTTC.

This clonotype showed up many times. Written as DNA, the CDR3 is TGTGCCATCAGTGATACAGCGGGAGCGAACACCGGGGAGCTGTTTTTT. Its translation is CAISDTAGANTGELFF. The chain uses TRBV10-3 and TRBJ2-2, with 8 bases identical to TRBD2. Germline V gene lookup returns CDR1 ENHRY and CDR2 SYGVKD. The CDR3 loop spans 16 amino acids. With 3 bases clipped from V and 0 bases from J, the junction kept 3 bases outside the gene matches.

This clonotype was counted only a few times. The chain uses TRBV5-6 and TRBJ1-5, with D perhaps TRBD1 (5 bases). Trimming removed 5 bases from V and 0 bases from J, with 12 bases in between. In germline, CDR1 is SGHDT, CDR2 YYEEEE. CDR3 length equals 15 residues. CDR3: CASSTQGYSNQPQHF. CDR3 DNA: TGTGCCAGCAGTACGCAGGGTTATAGCAATCAGCCCCAGCATTTT.

This clonotype was recorded many times. The chain carries TRBV9 and TRBJ1-3; D gene uncertain. The CDR3 runs to 15 residues. Germline V gives CDR1 SGDLS, CDR2 YYNGEE. The V and J ends lost 0 bases and 0 bases respectively, with 7 bases between them. CDR3 coding DNA: TGTGCCAGCAGCGTAGAAGGGAGCTCTGGAAACACCATATATTTT. This encodes CASSVEGSSGNTIYF.

This rearrangement joins TRBV6-6 to TRBJ1-1; unclear D gene. Germline CDR1 reads MNHNY; CDR2 reads SVGAGI (reference sequence). The CDR3 runs 12 residues. The V end was cut by 8 bases, the J end by 1 base, with 8 bases between. This chain's CDR3 is CASYRTNTEAFF. The CDR3 DNA is TGTGCCAGCTATCGGACGAACACTGAAGCTTTCTTT.